This T cell receptor (beta chain) was captured by sequencing in a study of shared T cell receptors in the human thymus. The CDR3 loop spans 15 amino acids. In germline, CDR1 is SNHLY, CDR2 FYNNEI. V was pared by 9 bases and J by 5 bases, with 23 bases between. Sequenced by immunoSEQ multiplex PCR; TCRdb stores in-frame clones only, minus some. The repertoire holds 550,000 to 800,000 clones, with 80% to 90% as singletons. Another study also made use of these data, one on human thymus T cells.

Sequenced sample: thymocytes. The V call is TRBV2, the J call TRBJ2-7, with D possibly TRBD2 on 6 matching bases. The receptor was derived from a girl under two years old with a congenital heart defect. The CDR3: CASSNRGTAGHEQYF. The CDR3 DNA reads as TGTGCCAGTTCGAACCGGGGTACGGCGGGGCACGAGCAGTACTTC.